What follows describes a single TCR beta chain. This clonotype was found many times. There is no known antigen for this receptor. Per-nucleotide qualities are absent, and no much larger clonotype sits a single base away. These data originate in a study of CD8 T cells in ankylosing spondylitis (dated 2017 in TCRdb). About the investigation overall: The study profiled T cell receptor beta repertoires in healthy donors and ankylosing spondylitis patients to find disease-linked TCR variants. In total, the full study cohort was made up of nearly 110 healthy donors and about two dozen ankylosing spondylitis patients. Peripheral blood was sampled, and synovial fluid was also collected from ankylosing spondylitis patients. Summary of the overall study and its limitations: Some motif variants were previously reported in synovial fluid and blood of reactive arthritis patients, suggesting common disease-initiation mechanisms. Significant enrichment of the disease-linked clones was reported in matched synovial fluid samples from ankylosing spondylitis patients. A TCR beta motif of several highly homologous amino acid variants appeared characteristic of blood from ankylosing spondylitis patients. The disease-linked clones showed a CD8+ phenotype and occurred at relatively low frequencies in peripheral blood.

The data were produced on an Illumina HiSeq 2500. TCR beta libraries were prepared by quantitative 5'-RACE with molecular barcodes. Per the authors' processing: A new computational method based on a probabilistic model of VDJ rearrangement was used to identify disease-linked TCR variants. TCRdb reworked the public reads: Q25 trimming with fastp, MiXCR clone assembly, productive beta chains retained. Rows matching on CDR3 protein sequence are summarized as one entry with the most common DNA and genes. The authors' filters were not applied to this entry. This sample has under 250,000 distinct CDR3 sequences in its table, and 6% to 8.5% of those were observed once. The ten largest make up approximately 14% of the sample. Reading from cysteine to phenylalanine, the CDR3 counts 16 amino acids. Of all the DNA, just the CDR3 is kept, 48 bases in frame from base 1. CDR1 and CDR2 were assigned from the germline V gene (reference sequence) as LGHDT and YNNKEL. Relative to germline, V is missing 4 bases and J is missing 7 bases, with 11 bases of the junction outside any gene match.

Sequenced input: blood, either unsorted or a sorted T cell fraction (not recorded which). The rearrangement combines TRBV3-1 with TRBJ2-2; 8 central nucleotides agree with TRBD2. This TCR was sampled from a male donor with ankylosing spondylitis. The CDR3 corresponds to CASSPTPGTSIGELFF. The DNA is TGTGCCAGCAGCCCCACCCCCGGGACTAGTATCGGGGAGCTGTTTTTT.